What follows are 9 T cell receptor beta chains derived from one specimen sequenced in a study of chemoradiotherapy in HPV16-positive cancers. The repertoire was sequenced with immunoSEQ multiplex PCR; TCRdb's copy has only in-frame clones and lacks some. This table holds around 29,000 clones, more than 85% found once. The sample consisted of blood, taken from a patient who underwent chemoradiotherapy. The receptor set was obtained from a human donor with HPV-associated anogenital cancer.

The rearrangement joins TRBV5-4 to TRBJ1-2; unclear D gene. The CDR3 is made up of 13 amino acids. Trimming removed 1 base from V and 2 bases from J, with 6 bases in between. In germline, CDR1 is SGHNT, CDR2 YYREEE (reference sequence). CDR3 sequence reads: CASSLSQNYGYTF. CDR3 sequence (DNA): TGTGCCAGCAGCTTGTCACAGAACTATGGCTACACCTTC.

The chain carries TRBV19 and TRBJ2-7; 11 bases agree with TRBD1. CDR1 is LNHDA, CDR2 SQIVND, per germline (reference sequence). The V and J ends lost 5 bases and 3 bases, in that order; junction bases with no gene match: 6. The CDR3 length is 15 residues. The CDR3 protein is CASSPSGTGGYEQYF. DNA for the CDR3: TGTGCCAGTAGTCCTTCCGGGACAGGGGGCTACGAGCAGTACTTC.

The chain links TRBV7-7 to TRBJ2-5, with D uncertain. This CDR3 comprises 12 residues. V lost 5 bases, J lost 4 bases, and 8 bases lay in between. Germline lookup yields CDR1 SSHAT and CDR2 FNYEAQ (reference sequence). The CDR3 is CASSASGETQYF. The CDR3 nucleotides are TGTGCCAGCAGCGCCAGTGGAGAGACCCAGTACTTC.

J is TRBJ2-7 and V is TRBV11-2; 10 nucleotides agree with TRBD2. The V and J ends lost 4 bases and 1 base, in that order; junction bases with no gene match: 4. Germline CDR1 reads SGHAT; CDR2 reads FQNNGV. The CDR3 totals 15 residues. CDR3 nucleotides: TGTGCCAGCAGCTACGGACTAGCGGCTTCCTACGAGCAGTACTTC. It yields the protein CASSYGLAASYEQYF.

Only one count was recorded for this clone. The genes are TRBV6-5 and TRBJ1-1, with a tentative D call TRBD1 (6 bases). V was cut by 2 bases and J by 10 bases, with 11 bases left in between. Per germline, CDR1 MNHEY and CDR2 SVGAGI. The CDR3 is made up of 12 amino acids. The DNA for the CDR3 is TGTGCCAGCAGTTACGGGGGGCGGGGAGCTTTCTTT. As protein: CASSYGGRGAFF.

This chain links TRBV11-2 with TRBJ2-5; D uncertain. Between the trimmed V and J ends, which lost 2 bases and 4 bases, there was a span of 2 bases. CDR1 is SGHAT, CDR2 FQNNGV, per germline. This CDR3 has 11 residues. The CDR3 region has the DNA TGTGCCAGCAGCTTAATAGAGACCCAGTACTTC. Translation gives CASSLIETQYF.

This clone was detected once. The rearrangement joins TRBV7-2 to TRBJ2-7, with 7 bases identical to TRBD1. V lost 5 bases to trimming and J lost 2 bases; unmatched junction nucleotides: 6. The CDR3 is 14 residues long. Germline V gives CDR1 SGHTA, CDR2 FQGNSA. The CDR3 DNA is TGTGCCAGCAGCCTTCGACAGGGCCCCTACGAGCAGTACTTC. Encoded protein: CASSLRQGPYEQYF. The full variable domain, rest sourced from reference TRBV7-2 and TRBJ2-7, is GAGVSQSPSNKVTEKGKDVELRCDPISGHTALYWYRQSLGQGLEFLIYFQGNSAPDKSGLPSDRFSAERTGGSVSTLTIQRTQQEDSAVYLCASSLRQGPYEQYFGPGTRLTVT.

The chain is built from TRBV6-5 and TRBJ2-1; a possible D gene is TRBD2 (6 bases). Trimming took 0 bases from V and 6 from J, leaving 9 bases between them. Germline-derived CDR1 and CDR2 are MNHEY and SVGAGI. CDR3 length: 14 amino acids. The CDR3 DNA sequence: TGTGCCAGCAGTTACTCGACGGGGGTCAATGAGCAGTTCTTC. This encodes CASSYSTGVNEQFF.

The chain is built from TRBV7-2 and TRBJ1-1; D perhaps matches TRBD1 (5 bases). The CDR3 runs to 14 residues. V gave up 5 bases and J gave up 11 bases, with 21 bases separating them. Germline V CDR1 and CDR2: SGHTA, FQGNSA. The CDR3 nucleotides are TGTGCCAGCAGCCTCCAGGGACCCCAGAACGAGGCTTTCTTT. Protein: CASSLQGPQNEAFF.